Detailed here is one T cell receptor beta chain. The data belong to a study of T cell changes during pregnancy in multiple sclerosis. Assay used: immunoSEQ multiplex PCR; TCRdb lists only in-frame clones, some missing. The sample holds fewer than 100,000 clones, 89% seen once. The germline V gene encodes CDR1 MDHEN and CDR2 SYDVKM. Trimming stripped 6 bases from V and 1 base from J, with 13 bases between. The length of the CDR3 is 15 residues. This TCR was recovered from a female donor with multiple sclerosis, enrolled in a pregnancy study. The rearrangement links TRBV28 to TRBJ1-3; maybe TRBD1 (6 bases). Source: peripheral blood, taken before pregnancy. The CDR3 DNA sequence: TGTGCCAGCAGCCCCCACACAGGGTCTGGAAACACCATATATTTT. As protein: CASSPHTGSGNTIYF.